Here is one T cell receptor (beta chain) with its context. This entry is derived from a study of CD8 T cells in Susac syndrome. RNA totalling roughly 0.45 to 1 ug underwent reverse transcription with random hexamers. TCRdb analysed the immunoSEQ multiplex PCR reads with MiXCR anew, one entry per CDR3 protein. The table includes some 450,000 distinct CDR3 sequences, 75% to 90% detected once. The length of the CDR3 is 15 residues. Between the trimmed V and J ends, which lost 1 base and 0 bases, there was a span of 10 bases. From germline, CDR1 is MGHRA and CDR2 YSYEKL. This chain connects TRBV4-1 to TRBJ2-7; D is undetermined. Sequencing was done on a sample of CD8+ T cells from PBMCs. The receptor comes from a human donor with multiple sclerosis. DNA for the CDR3: TGCGCCAGCAGCCAAGGTGCGACAACCTCCTACGAGCAGTACTTC. Protein sequence: CASSQGATTSYEQYF.